This TCR beta chain originates from a study of OX40 agonist ivuxolimab in advanced cancers. The assay was immunoSEQ multiplex PCR, and TCRdb's table has in-frame clones only and misses some. The table has about 81,000 clones, around 93% seen once; the top ten hold roughly an eighth. Cycle 7 day 1, cycle 4 day 1, and baseline were the timepoints at which blood was sampled. Per the germline V gene, CDR1 is LNHNV and CDR2 is YYDKDF (reference sequence). The V and J ends lost 8 bases and 5 bases respectively, with 10 bases between them. The CDR3 is 11 amino acids. The starting material was CD4+ or CD8+ T cells sorted from blood, obtained in a trial of the OX40 agonist ivuxolimab. The source of this sequence is an adult with an advanced solid tumor such as melanoma, head and neck, liver or kidney cancer. The chain employs TRBV15 and TRBJ2-7; no firm D call. DNA for the CDR3: TGTGCCACCCGAAGAGAGAACGAGCAGTACTTC. This sequence encodes CATRRENEQYF.